This TCR beta chain was sequenced during a study of OX40 agonist ivuxolimab in advanced cancers. Study conclusions and caveats: CD8+ T cells (on average) carried more expanded clones than CD4+ T cells.

To note about this clone: Its specificity is not known.

J gave up 2 bases and V 6 bases, and 4 bases lay outside the gene matches. This CDR3 region has 13 residues. The germline gives CDR1 MNHNS, CDR2 SASEGT. The method was immunoSEQ multiplex PCR; TCRdb's version includes in-frame clones alone and lacks a portion of them. The profile shows more than 45,000 clones, roughly 82% of them singletons. The chain carries TRBV6-1 and TRBJ2-7; TRBD2 aligns across 7 bases. The specimen comprised CD4+ or CD8+ T cells sorted from blood, sampled in a trial of the OX40 agonist ivuxolimab. This clonotype was obtained from an adult with an advanced solid tumor such as melanoma, head and neck, liver or kidney cancer. The CDR3 sequence is CASRPRGTYEQYF. The CDR3 DNA follows: TGTGCCAGCAGACCGCGGGGGACCTACGAGCAGTACTTC.